A single sample gave rise to the 2 T cell receptor beta chains below, sequenced in a study of OX40 agonist ivuxolimab in advanced cancers. Library construction relied on the immunoSEQ multiplex PCR assay. TCRdb re-hosts the immuneACCESS table, in-frame sequences only. Its copies lack some clones; in the studies checked, an unresolved V gene accounts for under half of them, and the cause for the rest is not known. The sample contains roughly 29,000 clones, 75% to 95% of them found a single time. The top ten clonotypes cover approximately 24% of the sample. The specimen was CD4+ or CD8+ T cells sorted from blood, collected in a trial of the OX40 agonist ivuxolimab. These receptors all stem from an adult with an advanced solid tumor such as melanoma, head and neck, liver or kidney cancer.

The chain joins TRBV20-1 to TRBJ2-1; no clear D. This CDR3 spans 11 amino acids. Germline V gives CDR1 DFQATT, CDR2 SNEGSKA (reference sequence). The germline V and J ends were trimmed by 0 bases and 7 bases, with 4 bases remaining between them. In DNA form, the CDR3 reads TGCAGTGCTAGAGAAGCGAATGAGCAGTTCTTC. This codes for CSAREANEQFF.

This sequence joins TRBV12-5 and TRBJ1-2; 7 nucleotides match TRBD1. From germline, CDR1 is LGHNT and CDR2 FRNRAP. J was trimmed by 2 bases and V by 1 base; bases with no gene match: 1. The CDR3 runs to 14 residues. CDR3 nucleotide sequence: TGTGCTAGTGGTTTGGCGACAGGGAACTATGGCTACACCTTC. It translates to CASGLATGNYGYTF.